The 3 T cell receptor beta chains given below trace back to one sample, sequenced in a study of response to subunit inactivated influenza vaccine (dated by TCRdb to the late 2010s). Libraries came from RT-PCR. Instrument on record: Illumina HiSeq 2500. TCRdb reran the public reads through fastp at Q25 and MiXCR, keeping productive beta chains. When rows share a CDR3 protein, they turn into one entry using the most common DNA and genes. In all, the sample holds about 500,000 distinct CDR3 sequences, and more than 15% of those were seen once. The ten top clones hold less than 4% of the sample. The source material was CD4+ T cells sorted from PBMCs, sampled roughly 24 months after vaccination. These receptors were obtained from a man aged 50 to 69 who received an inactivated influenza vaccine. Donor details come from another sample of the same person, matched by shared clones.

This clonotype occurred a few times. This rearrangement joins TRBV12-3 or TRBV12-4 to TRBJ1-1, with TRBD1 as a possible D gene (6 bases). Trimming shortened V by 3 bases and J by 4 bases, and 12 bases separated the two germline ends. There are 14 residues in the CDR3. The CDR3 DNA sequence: TGTGCCAGCAGTTTGACAGGACGTGTCACTGAAGCTTTCTTT. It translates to CASSLTGRVTEAFF.

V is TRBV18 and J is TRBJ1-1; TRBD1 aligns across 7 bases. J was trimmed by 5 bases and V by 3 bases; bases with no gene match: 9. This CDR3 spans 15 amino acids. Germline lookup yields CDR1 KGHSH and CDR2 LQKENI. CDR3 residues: CASSPNNPRGTEAFF. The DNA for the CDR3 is TGTGCCAGCTCACCTAATAACCCCAGGGGGACTGAAGCTTTCTTT.

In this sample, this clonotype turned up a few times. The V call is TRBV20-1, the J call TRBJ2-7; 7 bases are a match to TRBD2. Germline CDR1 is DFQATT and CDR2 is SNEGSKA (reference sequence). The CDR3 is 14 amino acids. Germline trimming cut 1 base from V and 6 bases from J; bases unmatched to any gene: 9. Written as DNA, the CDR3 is TGCAGTGCTAGAGTTGGAGGGAGGGCAGTCGAGCAGTACTTC. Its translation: CSARVGGRAVEQYF.